Each of the 6 T cell receptor beta chains below was sequenced from the same sample in a study of blood T cell repertoires in COVID-19. Using immunoSEQ multiplex PCR, the repertoire was profiled, and TCRdb retains in-frame clones only, with some absent. The sample holds about 39,000 clones, around 83% seen once. Input material: peripheral blood. Receptors originate from a man between 60 and 70 years old with acute or convalescent COVID-19.

This clone was seen a single time. This chain uses TRBV3-1 (or the pseudogene TRBV3-2) with TRBJ2-7; 10 nucleotides align to TRBD2. V was clipped by 2 bases and J by 2 bases; unmatched bases: 6. This CDR3 is 16 amino acids long. CDR1 is LGHDT and CDR2 is YNNKEL in the germline V gene (reference sequence). CDR3 in amino acids: CASSQSRTSGTYEQYF. The CDR3 region has the DNA TGTGCCAGCAGCCAATCCAGGACTAGCGGTACCTACGAGCAGTACTTC.

This clone was seen only once. This chain joins TRBV5-1 and TRBJ1-1; TRBD1 is a possible D gene (5 bases). Trimming stripped 1 base from V and 5 bases from J, with 15 bases between. Per the germline V gene, CDR1 is SGHRS and CDR2 is YFSETQ. The CDR3 covers 15 residues. The CDR3 DNA follows: TGCGCCAGCAGCTTGAGCCCGGGGGTGGGAACTGAAGCTTTCTTT. Its translation: CASSLSPGVGTEAFF.

By sample fraction, this clone is medium-sized. The chain combines TRBV11-2 with TRBJ2-3; possible D gene TRBD2, 5 bases. The CDR3 consists of 16 residues. Looked up from germline, CDR1 is SGHAT and CDR2 is FQNNGV. Trimming stripped 5 bases from V and 7 bases from J, with 22 bases between. CDR3 loop: CASSTQIGGSAHTQYF. For the CDR3, the DNA is TGTGCCAGCAGCACCCAAATAGGCGGTAGCGCCCATACGCAGTATTTT.

The chain joins TRBV6-2 or TRBV6-3 to TRBJ2-1, with 8 bases that match TRBD1. The germline V gene encodes CDR1 MNHEY and CDR2 SVGEGT. V lost 4 bases, J lost 3 bases, and 5 bases stayed unmatched. This CDR3 comprises 15 residues. The CDR3 sequence: CASSFGQGHYNEQFF. The CDR3 region has the DNA TGTGCCAGCAGTTTTGGACAGGGACACTACAATGAGCAGTTCTTC.

The rearrangement uses TRBV29-1 and TRBJ2-1; 8 bases fit TRBD2. CDR1 and CDR2 (germline): SQVTM, ANQGSEA. The CDR3 contains 13 residues. Unmatched junction bases numbered 9, after V lost 0 bases and J lost 14 bases. In DNA form, the CDR3 reads TGCAGCGTTGAAGATCGGGAGGGTGGGGAAGAGTTCTTC. It specifies CSVEDREGGEEFF.

V usage is TRBV11-2 and J usage is TRBJ1-6; the D gene is possibly TRBD1 (5 bases). V lost 5 bases and J 7 bases, leaving 15 bases between the germline ends. The CDR3 consists of 15 residues. Germline V CDR1 and CDR2: SGHAT, FQNNGV. CDR3 bases: TGTGCCAGCAGCACCGTAGGAGGGGAAAATTCACCCCTCCACTTT. Protein sequence: CASSTVGGENSPLHF.